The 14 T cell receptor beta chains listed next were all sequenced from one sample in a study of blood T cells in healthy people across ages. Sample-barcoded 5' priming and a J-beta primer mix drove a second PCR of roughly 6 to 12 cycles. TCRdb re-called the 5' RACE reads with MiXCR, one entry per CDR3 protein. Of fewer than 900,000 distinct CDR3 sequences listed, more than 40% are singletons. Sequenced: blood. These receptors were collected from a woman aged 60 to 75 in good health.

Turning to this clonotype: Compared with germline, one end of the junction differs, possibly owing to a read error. The CDR3 protein is CASREEKLFF. In nucleotides, the CDR3 is TGTGCCAGCAGGGAAGAAAAACTGTTTTTT. The rearrangement links TRBV2 to TRBJ1-4; no definite D call. CDR3 length equals 10 residues. From germline, CDR1 is SNHLY and CDR2 FYNNEI.

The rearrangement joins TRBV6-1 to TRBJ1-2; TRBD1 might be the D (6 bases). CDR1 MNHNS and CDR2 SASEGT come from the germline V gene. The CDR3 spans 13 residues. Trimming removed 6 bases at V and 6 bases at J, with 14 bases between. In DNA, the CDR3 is TGTGCCAGCAGGGACAACAGGGTCCATGGCTACACCTTC. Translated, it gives CASRDNRVHGYTF.

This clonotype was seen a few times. The CDR3 here is CASSLQQGGETQYF. The CDR3 DNA reads as TGTGCCAGCAGTCTTCAACAGGGTGGGGAGACCCAGTACTTC. The chain is built from TRBV6-5 and TRBJ2-4; the D gene is possibly TRBD1 (6 bases). The end of the DNA aligns better with TRBJ2-5, so the J call may be wrong. Germline V lookup: CDR1 MNHEY, CDR2 SVGAGI. CDR3 size: 14 residues.

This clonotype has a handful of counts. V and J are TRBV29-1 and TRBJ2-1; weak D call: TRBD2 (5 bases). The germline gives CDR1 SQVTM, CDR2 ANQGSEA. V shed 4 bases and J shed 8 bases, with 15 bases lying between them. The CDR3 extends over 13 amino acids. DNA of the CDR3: TGCAGCGTTGGGTCCCGGGCCGGGGATGAGCAGTTCTTC. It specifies CSVGSRAGDEQFF.

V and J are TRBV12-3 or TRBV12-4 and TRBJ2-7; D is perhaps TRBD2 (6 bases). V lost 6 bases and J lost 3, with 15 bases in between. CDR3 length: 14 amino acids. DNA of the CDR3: TGTGCCAGCAGACCCCCTAGCGTCGACTACGAGCAGTACTTC. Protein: CASRPPSVDYEQYF.

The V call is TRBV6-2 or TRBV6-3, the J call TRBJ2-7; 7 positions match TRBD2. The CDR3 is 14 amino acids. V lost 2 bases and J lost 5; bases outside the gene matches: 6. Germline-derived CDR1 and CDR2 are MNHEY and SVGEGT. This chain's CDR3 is CASSYRGLFDEQYF. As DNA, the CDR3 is TGTGCCAGCAGTTACAGGGGACTATTTGACGAGCAGTACTTC.

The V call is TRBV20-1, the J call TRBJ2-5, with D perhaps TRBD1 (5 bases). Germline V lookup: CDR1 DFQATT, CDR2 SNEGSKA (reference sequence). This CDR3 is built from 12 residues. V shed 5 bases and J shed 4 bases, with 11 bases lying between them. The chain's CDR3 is CSASRVTETQYF. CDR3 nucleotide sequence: TGCAGTGCTTCCAGGGTTACAGAGACCCAGTACTTC.

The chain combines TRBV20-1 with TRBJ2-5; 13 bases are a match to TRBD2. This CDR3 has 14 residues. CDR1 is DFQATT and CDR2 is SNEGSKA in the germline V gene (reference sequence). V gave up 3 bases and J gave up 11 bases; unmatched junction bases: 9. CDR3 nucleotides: TGCAGTGCTAGGGTAGGACTAGCGGGAGACGGGCAGTACTTC. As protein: CSARVGLAGDGQYF.

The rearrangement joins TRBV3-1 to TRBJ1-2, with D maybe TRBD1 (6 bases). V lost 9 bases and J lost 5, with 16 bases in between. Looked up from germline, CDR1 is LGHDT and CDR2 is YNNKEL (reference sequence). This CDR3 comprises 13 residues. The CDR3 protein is CASGGGGSYGYTF. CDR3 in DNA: TGTGCCAGTGGGGGCGGGGGGTCATATGGCTACACCTTC.

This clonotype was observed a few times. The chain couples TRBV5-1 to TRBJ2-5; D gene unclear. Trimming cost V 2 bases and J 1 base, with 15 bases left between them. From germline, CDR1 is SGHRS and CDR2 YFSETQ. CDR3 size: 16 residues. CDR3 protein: CASSFGQSPPQETQYF. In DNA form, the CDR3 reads TGCGCCAGCAGCTTTGGTCAGTCCCCTCCCCAAGAGACCCAGTACTTC.

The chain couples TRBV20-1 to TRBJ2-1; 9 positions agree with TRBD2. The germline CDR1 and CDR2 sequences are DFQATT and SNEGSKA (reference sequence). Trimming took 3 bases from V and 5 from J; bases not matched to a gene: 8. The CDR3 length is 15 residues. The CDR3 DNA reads TGCAGTGCTAGCCGGACTAGCGCTCTCCACAATGAGCAGTTCTTC. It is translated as CSASRTSALHNEQFF.

The CDR3 DNA reads TGTGCCAGTACGGCTAGTACTTCCGTTGAGCAGTTCTTC. Translation: CASTASTSVEQFF. The genes are TRBV27 and TRBJ2-1, with D hard to call. V was pared by 9 bases and J by 9 bases, with 18 bases between. Germline values: CDR1 MNHEY, CDR2 SMNVEV (reference sequence). The CDR3 runs 13 residues.

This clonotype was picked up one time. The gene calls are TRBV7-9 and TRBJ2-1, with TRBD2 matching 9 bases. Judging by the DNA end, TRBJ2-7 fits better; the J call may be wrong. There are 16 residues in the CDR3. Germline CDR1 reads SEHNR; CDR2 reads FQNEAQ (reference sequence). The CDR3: CASSPWTSDSYNEQYF. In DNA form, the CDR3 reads TGTGCCAGCAGCCCCTGGACTAGCGATTCCTACAATGAGCAGTACTTC.

The CDR3 is CSVGTSGRSQYF. The CDR3 bases are TGCAGCGTCGGGACTAGCGGGAGGTCCCAGTACTTC. The chain employs TRBV29-1 and TRBJ2-5; 15 bases are a match to TRBD2. V was pared by 6 bases and J by 9 bases, with 2 bases of the junction left unmatched. The V gene's germline CDR1 is SQVTM and CDR2 ANQGSEA. The CDR3 consists of 12 residues.